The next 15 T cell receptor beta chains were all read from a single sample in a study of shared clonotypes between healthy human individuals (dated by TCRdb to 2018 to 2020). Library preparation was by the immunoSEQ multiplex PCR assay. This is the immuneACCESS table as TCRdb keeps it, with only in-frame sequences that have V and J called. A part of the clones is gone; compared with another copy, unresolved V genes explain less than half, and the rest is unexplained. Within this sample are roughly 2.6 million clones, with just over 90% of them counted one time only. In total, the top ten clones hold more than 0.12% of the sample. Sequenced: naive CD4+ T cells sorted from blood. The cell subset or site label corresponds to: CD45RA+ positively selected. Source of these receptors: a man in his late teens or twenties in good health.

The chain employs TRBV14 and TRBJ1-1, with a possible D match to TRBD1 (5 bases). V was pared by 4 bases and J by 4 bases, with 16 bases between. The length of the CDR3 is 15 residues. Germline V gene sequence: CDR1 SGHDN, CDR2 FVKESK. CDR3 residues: CASSPSGGGITEAFF. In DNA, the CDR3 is TGTGCCAGCAGCCCAAGCGGGGGGGGAATCACTGAAGCTTTCTTT.

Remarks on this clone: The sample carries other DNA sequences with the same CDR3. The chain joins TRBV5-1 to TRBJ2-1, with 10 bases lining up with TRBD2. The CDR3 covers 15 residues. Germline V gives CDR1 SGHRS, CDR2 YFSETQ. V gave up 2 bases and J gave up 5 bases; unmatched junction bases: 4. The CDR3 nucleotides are TGCGCCAGCAGCTTATCTAGCGGGAGAAACAATGAGCAGTTCTTC. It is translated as CASSLSSGRNNEQFF.

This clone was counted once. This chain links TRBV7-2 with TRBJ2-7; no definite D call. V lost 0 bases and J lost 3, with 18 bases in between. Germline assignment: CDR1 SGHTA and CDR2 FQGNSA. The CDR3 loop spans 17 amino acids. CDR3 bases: TGTGCCAGCAGCTTAGCGTTCGACGGTACTGGGGTCTACGAGCAGTACTTC. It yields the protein CASSLAFDGTGVYEQYF.

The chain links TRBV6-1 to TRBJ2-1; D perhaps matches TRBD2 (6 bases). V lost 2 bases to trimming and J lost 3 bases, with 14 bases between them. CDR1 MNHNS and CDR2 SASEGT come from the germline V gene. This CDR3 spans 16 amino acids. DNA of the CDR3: TGTGCCAGCAGTGAACGCGGCCTAGCGATCTACAATGAGCAGTTCTTC. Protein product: CASSERGLAIYNEQFF.

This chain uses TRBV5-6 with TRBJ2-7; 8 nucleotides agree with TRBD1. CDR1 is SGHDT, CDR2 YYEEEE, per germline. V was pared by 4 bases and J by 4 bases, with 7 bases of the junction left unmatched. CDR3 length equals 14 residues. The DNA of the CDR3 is TGTGCCAGCAGCCGTACAGGGGGGCCATACGAGCAGTACTTC. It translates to CASSRTGGPYEQYF.

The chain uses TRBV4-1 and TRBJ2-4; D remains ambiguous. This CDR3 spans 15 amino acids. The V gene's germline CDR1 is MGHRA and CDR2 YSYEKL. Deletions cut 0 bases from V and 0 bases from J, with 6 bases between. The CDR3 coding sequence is TGCGCCAGCAGCCAAGAGGGCTTAGCCAAAAACATTCAGTACTTC. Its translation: CASSQEGLAKNIQYF.

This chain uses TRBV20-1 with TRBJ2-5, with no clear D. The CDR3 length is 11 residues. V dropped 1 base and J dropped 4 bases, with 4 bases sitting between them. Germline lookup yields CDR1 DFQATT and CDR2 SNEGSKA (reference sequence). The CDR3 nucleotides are TGCAGTGCTAGAGGAATAGAGACCCAGTACTTC. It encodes CSARGIETQYF.

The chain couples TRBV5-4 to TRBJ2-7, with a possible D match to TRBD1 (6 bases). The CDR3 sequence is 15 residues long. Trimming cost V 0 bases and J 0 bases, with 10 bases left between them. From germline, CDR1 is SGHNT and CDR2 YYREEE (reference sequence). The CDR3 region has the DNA TGTGCCAGCAGCTTGGCACAGGGAAGCTCCTACGAGCAGTACTTC. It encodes CASSLAQGSSYEQYF.

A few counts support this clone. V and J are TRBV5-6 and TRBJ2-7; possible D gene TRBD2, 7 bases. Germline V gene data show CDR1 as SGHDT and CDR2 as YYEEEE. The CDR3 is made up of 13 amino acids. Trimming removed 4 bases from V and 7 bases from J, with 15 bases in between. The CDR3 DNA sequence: TGTGCCAGCAGCGTTTTACAGGGAGGGGAGCAGTACTTC. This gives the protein CASSVLQGGEQYF. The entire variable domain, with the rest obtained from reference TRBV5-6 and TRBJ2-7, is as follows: DAGVTQSPTHLIKTRGQQVTLRCSPKSGHDTVSWYQQALGQGPQFIFQYYEEEERQRGNFPDRFSGHQFPNYSSELNVNALLLGDSALYLCASSVLQGGEQYFGPGTRLTVT.

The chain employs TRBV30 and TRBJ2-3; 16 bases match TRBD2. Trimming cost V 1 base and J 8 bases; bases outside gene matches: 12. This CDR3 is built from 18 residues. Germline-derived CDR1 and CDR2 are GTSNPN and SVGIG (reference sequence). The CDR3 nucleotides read TGTGCCTGGAGTGGATACCAACCCGGGACTAGCGGGAGGGCTACGCAGTATTTT. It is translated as CAWSGYQPGTSGRATQYF.

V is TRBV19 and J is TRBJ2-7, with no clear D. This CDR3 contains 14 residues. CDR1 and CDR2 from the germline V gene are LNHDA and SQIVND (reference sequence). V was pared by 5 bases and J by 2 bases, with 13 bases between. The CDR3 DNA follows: TGTGCCAGTAGTGCTAGGTTCGCCACCTACGAGCAGTACTTC. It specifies CASSARFATYEQYF.

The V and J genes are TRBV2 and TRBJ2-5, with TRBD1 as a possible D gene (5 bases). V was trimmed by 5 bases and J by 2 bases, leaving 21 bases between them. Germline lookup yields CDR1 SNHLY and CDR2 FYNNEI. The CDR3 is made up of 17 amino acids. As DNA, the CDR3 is TGTGCCAGCAGTCCTGGACAAAAAAAAATAGGGCAAGAGACCCAGTACTTC. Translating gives CASSPGQKKIGQETQYF.

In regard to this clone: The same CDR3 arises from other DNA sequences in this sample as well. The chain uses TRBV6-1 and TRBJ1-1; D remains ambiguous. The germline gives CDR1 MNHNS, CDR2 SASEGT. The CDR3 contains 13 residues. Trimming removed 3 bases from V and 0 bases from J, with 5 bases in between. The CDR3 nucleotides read TGTGCCAGCAGTGAGATCATGAACACTGAAGCTTTCTTT. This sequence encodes CASSEIMNTEAFF.

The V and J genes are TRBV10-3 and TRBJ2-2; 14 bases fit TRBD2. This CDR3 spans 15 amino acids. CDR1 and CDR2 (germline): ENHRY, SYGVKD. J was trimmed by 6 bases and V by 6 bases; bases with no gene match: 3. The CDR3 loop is CAISLTSGRAGELFF. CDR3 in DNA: TGTGCCATCAGCCTGACTAGCGGGAGGGCCGGGGAGCTGTTTTTT.

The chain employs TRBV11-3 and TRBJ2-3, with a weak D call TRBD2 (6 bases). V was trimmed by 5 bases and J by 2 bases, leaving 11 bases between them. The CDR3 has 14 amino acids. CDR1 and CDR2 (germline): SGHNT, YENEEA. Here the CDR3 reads CASSGGLFTDTQYF. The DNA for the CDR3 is TGTGCCAGCAGCGGGGGACTTTTCACAGATACGCAGTATTTT.